Following are 5 T cell receptor beta chains from one sample sequenced in a study of T cell repertoires in cytomegalovirus infection (dated by TCRdb to between 2018 and 2021). TCRdb names Illumina HiSeq 1500 as the instrument used. TCRdb handled the public reads itself, with Q25 trimming in fastp and clone calling in MiXCR, and kept productive beta chains. Here each entry gathers all rows of one CDR3 protein and keeps the most common genes and DNA. The sample table lists roughly 230,000 distinct CDR3 sequences, about 15% of them with a count of one. In total, the top ten clones hold over 40% of the sample. Source material: CD8+ T cells from PBMCs. The receptors shown here come from a human donor in good health (CMV status not recorded). Some clones in this sample may be carry-over from other donors' samples.

Many counts were recorded for this clonotype. The chain carries TRBV7-9 and TRBJ1-1; 7 bases line up with TRBD1. With V trimmed by 1 base and J by 4 bases, 9 bases remained unmatched. This CDR3 spans 16 amino acids. Germline loops: CDR1 SEHNR, CDR2 FQNEAQ (reference sequence). CDR3 protein: CASSLGFKGAGTEAFF. The CDR3 DNA reads as TGTGCCAGCAGCTTAGGGTTCAAGGGGGCTGGCACTGAAGCTTTCTTT.

This clonotype was recorded at least ten times. The V and J genes are TRBV7-9 and TRBJ1-1; the D gene is possibly TRBD1 (6 bases). V gave up 1 base and J gave up 4 bases, with 13 bases separating them. Germline lookup yields CDR1 SEHNR and CDR2 FQNEAQ (reference sequence). This CDR3 spans 15 amino acids. Written as DNA, the CDR3 is TGTGCCAGCAGCTTAGATCAGGGGCTGGTCACTGAAGCTTTCTTT. Amino acid sequence: CASSLDQGLVTEAFF.

This chain uses TRBV3-1 with TRBJ2-1; D perhaps matches TRBD1 (6 bases). The CDR3 covers 17 residues. Germline V gene lookup returns CDR1 LGHDT and CDR2 YNNKEL (reference sequence). V lost 2 bases to trimming and J lost 1 base, with 15 bases between them. Written as DNA, the CDR3 is TGTGCCAGCAGCCAATGGGGGCCTGGGTGGTCCTACAATGAGCAGTTCTTC. Translation gives CASSQWGPGWSYNEQFF.

This clonotype was counted ten times or more. The chain is built from TRBV7-2 and TRBJ2-7; 9 bases map to TRBD2. Germline assignment: CDR1 SGHTA and CDR2 FQGNSA. V shed 0 bases, J shed 5 bases, and the junction held 11 bases outside the gene matches. This CDR3 region has 17 residues. The CDR3 coding sequence is TGTGCCAGCAGCTTAGCCATTGGTAGCGGGGGTTCGGACGAGCAGTACTTC. It codes for CASSLAIGSGGSDEQYF.

The chain is built from TRBV12-3 or TRBV12-4 and TRBJ2-2; perhaps D is TRBD1 or TRBD2 (5 bases each). CDR3 length: 14 amino acids. Trimming removed 3 bases at V and 5 bases at J, with 10 bases between. CDR3 loop: CASSFQGATGELFF. CDR3 coding DNA: TGTGCCAGCAGTTTCCAGGGAGCGACCGGGGAGCTGTTTTTT.